The 26 T cell receptor beta chains in this list originate from one sample, sequenced in a study of T cells after somatic rescue of genetic block. Profiling relied on immunoSEQ multiplex PCR, and the TCRdb table lists in-frame clones only, not all of them. The sample consists of roughly 55,000 clones, approximately 96% of them appearing once. The sample taken for sequencing was peripheral blood mononuclear cells (PBMCs). These receptors were collected from a child younger than two.

This sequence joins TRBV5-1 and TRBJ2-7; D is ambiguous. This CDR3 contains 11 residues. Germline assignment: CDR1 SGHRS and CDR2 YFSETQ. The ends were cut back, 4 bases at V and 0 bases at J, with 2 bases in the middle. The CDR3 DNA is TGCGCCAGCAGCATCTCCTACGAGCAGTACTTC. Residues: CASSISYEQYF.

For this clone: Different DNA sequences within this sample yield the same CDR3. The rearrangement joins TRBV9 to TRBJ2-2, with a weak D call TRBD2 (5 bases). Deletions cut 0 bases from V and 5 bases from J, with 5 bases between. CDR1 is SGDLS, CDR2 YYNGEE, per germline. The CDR3 has 13 residues. The CDR3 reads CASSVGGTGELFF. For the CDR3, the DNA is TGTGCCAGCAGCGTAGGAGGGACCGGGGAGCTGTTTTTT. The full variable domain, in which reference TRBV9 and TRBJ2-2 provide the parts outside the CDR3, is DSGVTQTPKHLITATGQRVTLRCSPRSGDLSVYWYQQSLDQGLQFLIQYYNGEERAKGNILERFSAQQFPDLHSELNLSSLELGDSALYFCASSVGGTGELFFGEGSRLTVL.

J is TRBJ2-3 and V is TRBV11-2; D possibly corresponds to TRBD2 (6 bases). V dropped 6 bases and J dropped 0 bases, with 13 bases sitting between them. The CDR3 spans 15 residues. CDR1 and CDR2 (germline): SGHAT, FQNNGV. The CDR3 spells CASSPSGSSTDTQYF. The CDR3 nucleotides are TGTGCCAGCAGTCCAAGCGGGTCTAGCACAGATACGCAGTATTTT. The full variable domain, completed using reference TRBV11-2 and TRBJ2-3, is EAGVAQSPRYKIIEKRQSVAFWCNPISGHATLYWYQQILGQGPKLLIQFQNNGVVDDSQLPKDRFSAERLKGVDSTLKIQPAKLEDSAVYLCASSPSGSSTDTQYFGPGTRLTVL.

V is TRBV7-6 and J is TRBJ2-1, with 8 bases aligning to TRBD2. The CDR3 runs to 17 residues. V lost 3 bases and J lost 5; bases outside the gene matches: 12. Looked up from germline, CDR1 is SGHVS and CDR2 is FNYEAQ. The CDR3 loop reads CASSFKKGGRRNNEQFF. CDR3 in DNA: TGTGCCAGCAGCTTTAAGAAGGGCGGGAGGCGGAACAATGAGCAGTTCTTC.

Note on this clone: The junction does not match germline at one end; this may be a read error. The chain combines TRBV9 with TRBJ2-1; possibly TRBD2 for D (6 bases). CDR1 and CDR2 (germline): SGDLS, YYNGEE. The CDR3 loop spans 15 amino acids. CDR3 residues: CAGSVAEISYNEQFF. In DNA form, the CDR3 reads TGTGCCGGCAGCGTAGCGGAGATATCCTACAATGAGCAGTTCTTC.

The V and J genes are TRBV5-6 and TRBJ1-6; a possible D gene is TRBD1 (5 bases). CDR1 is SGHDT, CDR2 YYEEEE, per germline. Between the trimmed V and J ends, which lost 5 bases and 0 bases, there was a span of 9 bases. This CDR3 region has 15 residues. The CDR3 here is CASSQGYSYNSPLHF. The CDR3 coding sequence is TGTGCCAGCAGTCAGGGATACTCCTATAATTCACCCCTCCACTTT.

The rearrangement links TRBV19 to TRBJ2-5; TRBD2 is a possible D gene (5 bases). This CDR3 comprises 13 residues. The V gene's germline CDR1 is LNHDA and CDR2 SQIVND (reference sequence). V was cut by 6 bases and J by 2 bases, with 10 bases left in between. CDR3 nucleotides: TGTGCCAGTAGCTCACTAGGACAAGAGACCCAGTACTTC. Residues: CASSSLGQETQYF.

The V and J genes are TRBV5-1 and TRBJ2-3, with 9 bases that match TRBD2. The CDR3 length is 15 residues. Trimming at V came to 0 bases and at J to 4 bases, leaving 3 bases not matched to a gene. CDR1 SGHRS and CDR2 YFSETQ come from the germline V gene. CDR3 residues: CASSLVSGSSDTQYF. DNA of the CDR3: TGCGCCAGCAGCTTGGTTAGCGGGAGTTCAGATACGCAGTATTTT.

The chain has TRBV19 and TRBJ1-1; 8 bases fit TRBD1. The V segment lost 5 bases and the J segment 1 base; nucleotides outside the gene matches: 3. CDR1 is LNHDA, CDR2 SQIVND, per germline (reference sequence). The CDR3 is 14 amino acids. CDR3 protein: CASSPTGGNTEAFF. In nucleotides, the CDR3 is TGTGCCAGTAGTCCCACAGGGGGGAACACTGAAGCTTTCTTT.

The chain couples TRBV7-9 to TRBJ1-4; D is undetermined. Trimming pared 1 base from V and 0 bases from J, leaving 12 bases between. This CDR3 contains 17 residues. The germline gives CDR1 SEHNR, CDR2 FQNEAQ (reference sequence). CDR3 residues: CASSLGQKLATNEKLFF. CDR3 nucleotide sequence: TGTGCCAGCAGCTTAGGTCAGAAACTTGCAACTAATGAAAAACTGTTTTTT.

The chain is built from TRBV2 and TRBJ2-7; maybe TRBD1 (6 bases). With 5 bases removed from V and 0 bases from J, the gap between germline ends came to 8 bases. Germline assignment: CDR1 SNHLY and CDR2 FYNNEI. This CDR3 is built from 13 residues. CDR3 amino acids: CASSRDISYEQYF. The CDR3 DNA follows: TGTGCCAGCAGTCGGGACATCTCCTACGAGCAGTACTTC.

The V gene is TRBV4-2, the J gene TRBJ2-7, with TRBD2 identical over 9 bases. V gave up 0 bases and J gave up 0 bases; unmatched junction bases: 0. This CDR3 has 15 residues. Germline V CDR1 and CDR2: LGHNA, YNFKEQ. CDR3 DNA sequence: TGTGCCAGCAGCCAAGATAGCGGGAGCTCCTACGAGCAGTACTTC. It specifies CASSQDSGSSYEQYF.

This chain connects TRBV7-6 to TRBJ2-2; 10 bases agree with TRBD2. CDR1 SGHVS and CDR2 FNYEAQ come from the germline V gene. The ends lost 4 bases at V and 0 bases at J; junction bases unmatched: 2. The CDR3 length is 16 residues. This chain's CDR3 is CASSSGLAPNTGELFF. CDR3 coding DNA: TGTGCCAGCAGCTCGGGACTAGCGCCGAACACCGGGGAGCTGTTTTTT.

The J gene is TRBJ2-7, the V gene TRBV5-4, with 11 positions matching TRBD2. The CDR3 consists of 15 residues. The germline V gene encodes CDR1 SGHNT and CDR2 YYREEE (reference sequence). V shed 4 bases, J shed 0 bases, and the junction held 3 bases outside the gene matches. In DNA form, the CDR3 reads TGTGCCAGCAGCCGTACTAGCGGGAGCTCCTACGAGCAGTACTTC. Translated: CASSRTSGSSYEQYF.

This clone appeared once. The rearrangement links TRBV5-1 to TRBJ2-1; D unresolved. The germline V and J ends were trimmed by 0 bases and 3 bases, with 1 base remaining between them. Germline V gene sequence: CDR1 SGHRS, CDR2 YFSETQ. The CDR3 has 12 residues. This chain's CDR3 is CASSLDYNEQFF. The CDR3 nucleotides read TGCGCCAGCAGCTTGGACTACAATGAGCAGTTCTTC. The whole variable domain, filled in from reference TRBV5-1 and TRBJ2-1, reads KAGVTQTPRYLIKTRGQQVTLSCSPISGHRSVSWYQQTPGQGLQFLFEYFSETQRNKGNFPGRFSGRQFSNSRSEMNVSTLELGDSALYLCASSLDYNEQFFGPGTRLTVL.

The chain uses TRBV6-5 and TRBJ2-7, with TRBD2 matching over 9 bases. After removal of 6 bases from V and 4 bases from J, the junction contained 10 bases not matched to a gene. Per the germline V gene, CDR1 is MNHEY and CDR2 is SVGAGI. The CDR3 is 15 amino acids. CDR3 sequence (DNA): TGTGCCAGCAGCCCTCGACTAGCGGATGTATACGAGCAGTACTTC. Translation: CASSPRLADVYEQYF.

The chain links TRBV7-6 to TRBJ1-3; TRBD1 is a possible D gene (5 bases). The CDR3 spans 13 residues. Germline V gene data show CDR1 as SGHVS and CDR2 as FNYEAQ. With 0 bases removed from V and 7 bases from J, the gap between germline ends came to 7 bases. CDR3 nucleotide sequence: TGTGCCAGCAGCTTAGCGCGGGGGAACACCATATATTTT. It translates to CASSLARGNTIYF.

The genes are TRBV28 and TRBJ1-4; D not resolved. Germline loops: CDR1 MDHEN, CDR2 SYDVKM. Trimming shortened V by 5 bases and J by 2 bases, and 3 bases separated the two germline ends. This CDR3 spans 12 amino acids. CDR3 region: CASSATNEKLFF. Here the CDR3 DNA reads TGTGCCAGCAGTGCTACTAATGAAAAACTGTTTTTT.

This chain connects TRBV4-2 to TRBJ2-7; D may be TRBD1 (6 bases). Germline V gives CDR1 LGHNA, CDR2 YNFKEQ. The V end was cut by 3 bases, the J end by 3 bases, with 12 bases between. The length of the CDR3 is 14 residues. The CDR3 loop is CASSHVGQNYEQYF. The CDR3 nucleotides are TGTGCCAGCAGCCACGTCGGACAGAACTACGAGCAGTACTTC.

This chain links TRBV7-3 with TRBJ2-2; 8 nucleotides line up with TRBD2. CDR1 is SGHTA and CDR2 is FQGTGA in the germline V gene. The CDR3 extends over 16 amino acids. J was trimmed by 1 base and V by 0 bases; bases with no gene match: 1. CDR3 amino acids: CASSLTLAENTGELFF. As DNA, the CDR3 is TGTGCCAGCAGCTTAACACTAGCGGAGAACACCGGGGAGCTGTTTTTT. The variable domain in full, with the rest retrieved from reference TRBV7-3 and TRBJ2-2, is GAGVSQTPSNKVTEKGKYVELRCDPISGHTALYWYRQSLGQGPEFLIYFQGTGAADDSGLPNDRFFAVRPEGSVSTLKIQRTERGDSAVYLCASSLTLAENTGELFFGEGSRLTVL.

J is TRBJ2-3 and V is TRBV11-2, with D uncertain. The CDR3 runs to 15 residues. Per the germline V gene, CDR1 is SGHAT and CDR2 is FQNNGV. The germline V and J ends were trimmed by 1 base and 0 bases, with 8 bases remaining between them. CDR3 sequence: CASSLVILSTDTQYF. Here the CDR3 DNA reads TGTGCCAGCAGCTTAGTCATCCTTAGCACAGATACGCAGTATTTT.

V and J are TRBV4-2 and TRBJ2-4; perhaps D is TRBD1 or TRBD2 (5 bases each). Germline V lookup: CDR1 LGHNA, CDR2 YNFKEQ. V was shortened by 8 bases and J by 1 base, with 9 bases between the two germline ends. The CDR3 loop spans 13 amino acids. The CDR3 DNA sequence: TGTGCCAGCTCCGAGGGGGCCAAAAACATTCAGTACTTC. This encodes CASSEGAKNIQYF.

This clone was detected a few times. This CDR3 is also generated by other DNA sequences in the sample. The chain combines TRBV5-1 with TRBJ2-3; 14 bases are a match to TRBD2. This CDR3 is 17 amino acids long. Germline CDR1 is SGHRS and CDR2 is YFSETQ. V dropped 0 bases and J dropped 4; count of bases not matched to a gene: 4. CDR3 sequence (DNA): TGCGCCAGCAGCTTGGGACTAGCGGGAGGGCCTGCAGATACGCAGTATTTT. Residues: CASSLGLAGGPADTQYF. Looking up the rest from reference TRBV5-1 and TRBJ2-3 gives the full variable domain: KAGVTQTPRYLIKTRGQQVTLSCSPISGHRSVSWYQQTPGQGLQFLFEYFSETQRNKGNFPGRFSGRQFSNSRSEMNVSTLELGDSALYLCASSLGLAGGPADTQYFGPGTRLTVL.

The chain recombines TRBV7-3 with TRBJ2-7, with TRBD1 identical over 7 bases. CDR1 SGHTA and CDR2 FQGTGA come from the germline V gene. There are 14 residues in the CDR3. The V segment lost 1 base and the J segment 4 bases; nucleotides outside the gene matches: 4. As DNA, the CDR3 is TGTGCCAGCAGCTTAATGGGACAGTTTTACGAGCAGTACTTC. Encoded protein: CASSLMGQFYEQYF.

V and J are TRBV19 and TRBJ2-2; 8 bases fit TRBD2. V was clipped by 6 bases and J by 0 bases; unmatched bases: 3. Germline-derived CDR1 and CDR2 are LNHDA and SQIVND (reference sequence). This CDR3 contains 15 residues. This CDR3 reads CASRPGLANTGELFF. The CDR3, as DNA: TGTGCCAGTAGACCGGGACTAGCGAACACCGGGGAGCTGTTTTTT.

CDR3 coding DNA: TGTGCCAGCAGCTCCCTGGGGCGGGACTATGAGCAGTTCTTC. As protein: CASSSLGRDYEQFF. The chain has TRBV13 and TRBJ2-1, with D possibly matching TRBD2 (6 bases). The V gene lost 4 bases and the J gene lost 8 bases, with 15 bases spanning the gap. Germline V gives CDR1 PRHDT, CDR2 FYEKMQ (reference sequence). The CDR3 is made up of 14 amino acids.